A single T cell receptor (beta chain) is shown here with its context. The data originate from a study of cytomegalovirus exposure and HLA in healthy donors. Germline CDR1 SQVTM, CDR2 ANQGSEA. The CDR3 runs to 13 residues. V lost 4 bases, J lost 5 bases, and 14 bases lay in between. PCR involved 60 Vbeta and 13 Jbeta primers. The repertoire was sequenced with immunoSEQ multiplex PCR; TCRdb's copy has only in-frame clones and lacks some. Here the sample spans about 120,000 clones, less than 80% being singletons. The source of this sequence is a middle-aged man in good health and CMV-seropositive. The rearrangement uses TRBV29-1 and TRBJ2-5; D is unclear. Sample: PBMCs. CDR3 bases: TGCAGCGTTGGGTACCGTACTGGTGAGACCCAGTACTTC. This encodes CSVGYRTGETQYF.